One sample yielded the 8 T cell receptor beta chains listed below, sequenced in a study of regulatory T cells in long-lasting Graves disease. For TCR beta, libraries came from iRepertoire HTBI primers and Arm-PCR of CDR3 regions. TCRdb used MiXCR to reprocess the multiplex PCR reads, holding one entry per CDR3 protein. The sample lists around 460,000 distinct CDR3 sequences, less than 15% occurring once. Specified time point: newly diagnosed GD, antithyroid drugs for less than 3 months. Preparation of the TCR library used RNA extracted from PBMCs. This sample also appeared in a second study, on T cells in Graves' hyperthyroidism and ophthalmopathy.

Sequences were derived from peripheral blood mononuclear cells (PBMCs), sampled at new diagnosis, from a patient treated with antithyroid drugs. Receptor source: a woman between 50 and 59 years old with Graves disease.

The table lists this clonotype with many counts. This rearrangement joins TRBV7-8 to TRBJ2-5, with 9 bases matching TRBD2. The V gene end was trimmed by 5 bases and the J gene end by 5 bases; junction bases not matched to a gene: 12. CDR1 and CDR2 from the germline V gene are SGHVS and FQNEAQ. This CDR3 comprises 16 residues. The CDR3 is CASSLSFRTSEETQYF. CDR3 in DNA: TGTGCCAGCAGCCTAAGTTTTAGGACTAGCGAGGAGACCCAGTACTTC.

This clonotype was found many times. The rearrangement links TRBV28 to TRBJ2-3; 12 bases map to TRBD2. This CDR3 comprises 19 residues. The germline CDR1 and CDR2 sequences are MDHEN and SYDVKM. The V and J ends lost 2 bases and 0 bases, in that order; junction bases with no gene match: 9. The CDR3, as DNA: TGTGCCAGCAGTTTACCCAGACTAGCGGGAGTGTCTAGCACAGATACGCAGTATTTT. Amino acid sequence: CASSLPRLAGVSSTDTQYF.

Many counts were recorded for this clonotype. The CDR3 bases are TGTGCCAGCAGTCCTCGACAGGGGAGGACTGAAGCTTTCTTT. Its translation is CASSPRQGRTEAFF. The chain combines TRBV28 with TRBJ1-1; the match to TRBD1 covers 8 bases. The CDR3 contains 14 residues. The ends lost 5 bases at V and 5 bases at J; junction bases unmatched: 7. Germline CDR1 reads MDHEN; CDR2 reads SYDVKM.

CDR3 nucleotide sequence: TGTGCCAGTAGTTGGCATAGCAATCAGCCCCAGCATTTT. Translation: CASSWHSNQPQHF. The gene calls are TRBV19 and TRBJ1-5; D gene ambiguous. V was trimmed by 5 bases and J by 0 bases, leaving 5 bases between them. The CDR3 contains 13 residues. Per germline, CDR1 LNHDA and CDR2 SQIVND (reference sequence).

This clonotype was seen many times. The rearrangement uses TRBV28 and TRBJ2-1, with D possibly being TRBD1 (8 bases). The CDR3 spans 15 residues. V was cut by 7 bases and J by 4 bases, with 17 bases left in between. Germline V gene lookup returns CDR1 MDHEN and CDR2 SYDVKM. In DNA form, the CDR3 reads TGTGCCAGCAACCCCGACAGGGGACTATACAATGAGCAGTTCTTC. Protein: CASNPDRGLYNEQFF.

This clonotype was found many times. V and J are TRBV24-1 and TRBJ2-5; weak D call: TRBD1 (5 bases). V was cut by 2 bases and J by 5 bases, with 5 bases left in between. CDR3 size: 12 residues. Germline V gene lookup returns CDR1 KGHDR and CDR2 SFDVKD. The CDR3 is CATSDYRETQYF. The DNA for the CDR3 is TGTGCCACCAGTGATTACAGGGAGACCCAGTACTTC.

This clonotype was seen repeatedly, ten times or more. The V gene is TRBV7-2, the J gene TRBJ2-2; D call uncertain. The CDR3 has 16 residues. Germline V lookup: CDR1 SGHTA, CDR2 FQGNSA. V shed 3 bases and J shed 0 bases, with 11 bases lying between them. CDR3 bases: TGTGCCAGCAGCTTCCTGGGCGGAGCGAACACCGGGGAGCTGTTTTTT. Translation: CASSFLGGANTGELFF.

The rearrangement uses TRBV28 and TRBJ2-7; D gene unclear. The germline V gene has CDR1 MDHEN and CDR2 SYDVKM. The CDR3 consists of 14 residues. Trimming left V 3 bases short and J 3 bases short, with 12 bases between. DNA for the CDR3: TGTGCCAGCAGTTTCAGACTCGCTCTCTACGAGCAGTACTTC. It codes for CASSFRLALYEQYF.